One and the same sample provided the 4 T cell receptor beta chains below, sequenced in a study of blood T cell repertoires in COVID-19. Libraries were prepared by immunoSEQ multiplex PCR; TCRdb keeps only in-frame clonotypes and omits some of them. The repertoire holds 180,000 or so clones, with roughly 79% as singletons. Sequenced sample: peripheral blood. The source of these receptors is a woman in her thirties or forties with COVID-19, enrolled during active disease.

A remark on this clone: This same CDR3 is encoded by further DNA sequences in the sample. The V call is TRBV29-1, the J call TRBJ1-5, with 8 positions matching TRBD1. Germline lookup yields CDR1 SQVTM and CDR2 ANQGSEA. This CDR3 contains 13 residues. Losses at the gene ends were 6 bases for V and 4 bases for J; bases not matched to a gene: 5. CDR3 amino acids: CSVGDRTNQPQHF. DNA for the CDR3: TGCAGCGTAGGGGACAGGACAAATCAGCCCCAGCATTTT.

V and J are TRBV2 and TRBJ1-1; 8 positions agree with TRBD1. The CDR3 extends over 12 amino acids. V lost 6 bases to trimming and J lost 6 bases; unmatched junction nucleotides: 3. Per the germline V gene, CDR1 is SNHLY and CDR2 is FYNNEI. CDR3 loop: CASRKTGAEAFF. DNA for the CDR3: TGTGCCAGCAGAAAGACAGGGGCTGAAGCTTTCTTT. The variable domain in full, completed from reference TRBV2 and TRBJ1-1, reads EPEVTQTPSHQVTQMGQEVILRCVPISNHLYFYWYRQILGQKVEFLVSFYNNEISEKSEIFDDQFSVERPDGSNFTLKIRSTKLEDSAMYFCASRKTGAEAFFGQGTRLTVV.

The chain couples TRBV21-1 to TRBJ2-6; the D call TRBD1 from the table was never checked on the DNA. TRBV21-1 is a pseudogene. The CDR3 has 17 amino acids. The CDR3 DNA reads TGTGCCAGCAGCGATAAAAACAGGGGCTATGGGGCCAACGTCCTGACTTTC. It encodes CASSDKNRGYGANVLTF.

The CDR3 spells CASRGQSTDTQYF. In DNA form, the CDR3 reads TGTGCCAGTAGGGGACAGAGCACAGATACGCAGTATTTT. The chain combines TRBV19 with TRBJ2-3; 7 positions agree with TRBD1. With V trimmed by 6 bases and J by 0 bases, 0 bases remained unmatched. The CDR3 covers 13 residues. Germline V gene lookup returns CDR1 LNHDA and CDR2 SQIVND (reference sequence).